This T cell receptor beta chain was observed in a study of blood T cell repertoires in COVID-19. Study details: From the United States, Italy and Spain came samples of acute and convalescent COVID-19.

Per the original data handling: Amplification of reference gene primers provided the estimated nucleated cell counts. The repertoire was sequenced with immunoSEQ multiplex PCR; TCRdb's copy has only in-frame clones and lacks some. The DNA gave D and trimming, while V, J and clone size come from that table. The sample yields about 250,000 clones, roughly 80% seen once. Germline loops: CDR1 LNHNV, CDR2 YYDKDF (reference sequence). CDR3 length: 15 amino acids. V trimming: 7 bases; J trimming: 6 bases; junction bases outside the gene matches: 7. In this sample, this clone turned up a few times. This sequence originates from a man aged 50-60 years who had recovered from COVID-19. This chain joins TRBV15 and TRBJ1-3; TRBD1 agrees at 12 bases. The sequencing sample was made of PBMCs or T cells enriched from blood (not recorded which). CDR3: CATTPGQGALNTIYF. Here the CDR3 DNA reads TGTGCCACCACCCCGGGACAGGGGGCATTAAACACCATATATTTT.